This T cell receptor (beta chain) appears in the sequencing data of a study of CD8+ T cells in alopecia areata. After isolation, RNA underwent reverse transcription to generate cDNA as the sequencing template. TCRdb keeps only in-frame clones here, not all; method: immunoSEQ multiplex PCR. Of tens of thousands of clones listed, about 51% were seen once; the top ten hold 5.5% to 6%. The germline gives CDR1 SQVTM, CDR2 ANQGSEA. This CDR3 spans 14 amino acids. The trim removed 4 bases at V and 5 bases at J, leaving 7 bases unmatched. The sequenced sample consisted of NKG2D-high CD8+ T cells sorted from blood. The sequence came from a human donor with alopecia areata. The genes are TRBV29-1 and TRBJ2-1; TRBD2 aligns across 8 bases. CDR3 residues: CSVGPGLDHNEQFF. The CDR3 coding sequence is TGCAGCGTTGGGCCGGGACTAGACCACAATGAGCAGTTCTTC.